This T cell receptor (beta chain) stems from a study of cytomegalovirus exposure and HLA in healthy donors. Study observations and caveats: DRB1 showed the most TCR associations and HLA-C the fewest in a later analysis, as rates varied by HLA locus.

The study ran its PCR with 60 Vbeta and 13 Jbeta primers. Using immunoSEQ multiplex PCR, the repertoire was profiled, and TCRdb retains in-frame clones only, with some absent. In the table there are some 190,000 clones, 60% to 85% of which are singletons. The germline V gene encodes CDR1 SEHNR and CDR2 FQNEAQ (reference sequence). Trimming removed 1 base from V and 1 base from J, with 17 bases in between. The CDR3 sequence is 18 residues long. Of note for this clone: Its antigen is as yet unknown.

The sequence came from a woman younger than 35 in good health and CMV-seronegative. The chain recombines TRBV7-9 with TRBJ1-5, with D perhaps matching TRBD1 (6 bases). The sequenced sample consisted of PBMCs. The DNA of the CDR3 is TGTGCCAGCAGCTTAGGCGGGGGCTCCCTCCTGAGCAATCAGCCCCAGCATTTT. Protein: CASSLGGGSLLSNQPQHF.